The clone carrying this TCR beta chain has a handful of counts. The data were obtained in a study of human T cells and chemical hapten exposure. This CDR3 has 14 residues. With 10 bases removed from V and 3 bases from J, the gap between germline ends came to 16 bases. TCRdb recomputed calls from the 5' RACE reads with MiXCR, one row per CDR3 protein. The top ten clones hold around 2% of a sample with tens of thousands of distinct CDR3 sequences, roughly 8% of them seen once. Extraction of total RNA was performed on unfractionated whole blood. This receptor was identified in a male donor in good health. The chain has TRBV12-3 or TRBV12-4 and TRBJ1-5; a possible D gene is TRBD1 (5 bases). CDR3 DNA: TGTGCCACAAGCACTGGGGCACTCAATCAGCCCCAGCATTTT. It is translated as CATSTGALNQPQHF.